This is a list of T cell receptor beta chains from one sample in a study of molecular identifiers for immune sequencing clone quantification. TCRdb re-called the PCR reads with MiXCR, one entry per CDR3 protein. The sample records tens of thousands of distinct CDR3 sequences, roughly 20% being singletons. Sequenced input: naive CD8+ T cells from blood, with Jurkat cell RNA spiked in. These receptors were obtained from a human donor in good health. Some libraries in this study had Jurkat cell RNA spiked in. Each CDR3 is given with its conserved first and last residue. Fields, in order: CDR3 DNA, CDR3 protein, clone size, V gene, J gene, D gene, CDR3 length. D genes are given only for firm matches. Clone size is not always given. Where it is, it says once, few, many or a class for expanded clones.

TGTGCCAGTAGTATGACCGGGACAGGGGCCTACGAGCAGTACTTC	CASSMTGTGAYEQYF	few	TRBV19	TRBJ2-7	TRBD1	15
TGCGCCAGCAGCTACGACCTTGGACAGGGGGTAACTGAAGCTTTCTTT	CASSYDLGQGVTEAFF	many	TRBV5-1	TRBJ1-1	TRBD1	16
TGTGCCAGTACCACTCTAGGAGGGGCCAAAAACATTCAGTACTTC	CASTTLGGAKNIQYF	many	TRBV19	TRBJ2-4	NA	15
TGTGCCAGCAGTCCAGGGGTTTACACTGAAGCTTTCTTT	CASSPGVYTEAFF	many	TRBV12-3/TRBV12-4	TRBJ1-1	NA	13
TGTGCCTGGAGCGTCGGGACTAGATCCAATGAGCAGTTCTTC	CAWSVGTRSNEQFF	many	TRBV30	TRBJ2-1	TRBD2	14
TGTGCCAGCAGTTACGCGTGGGGCTATGGCTACACCTTC	CASSYAWGYGYTF	many	TRBV27	TRBJ1-2	NA	13
TGCAGCGTTGAATATGGGTCCCTGAACACTGAAGCTTTCTTT	CSVEYGSLNTEAFF	many	TRBV29-1	TRBJ1-1	NA	14
TGTGCCAGCAGCCAAGAGACAGGGTACTATGGCTACACCTTC	CASSQETGYYGYTF	many	TRBV3-1	TRBJ1-2	TRBD1	14
TGTGCCAGCAGCTTGGGGCGCCCGGCCTATGGCTACACCTTC	CASSLGRPAYGYTF	many	TRBV5-6	TRBJ1-2	NA	14
TGTGCCAGCAGCTTAGAGGTCACAGATACGCAGTATTTT	CASSLEVTDTQYF	many	TRBV11-2	TRBJ2-3	NA	13
TGTGCCAGCAGCCGTCCACGAAACTCCTACAATGAGCAGTTCTTC	CASSRPRNSYNEQFF	NA	TRBV7-9	TRBJ2-1	NA	15
TGTGCCAGCAGTTTCAGGGAGAACACTGAAGCTTTCTTT	CASSFRENTEAFF	many	TRBV6-2/TRBV6-3	TRBJ1-1	NA	13
TGTGCCAGCAGCCTCCCAGGGGGCCATAACCAAGAGACCCAGTACTTC	CASSLPGGHNQETQYF	few	TRBV3-1	TRBJ2-5	TRBD1	16
TGTGCCAGCAGCCTCGAGGGTGAGCAGTTCTTC	CASSLEGEQFF	NA	TRBV3-1	TRBJ2-1	NA	11
TGCAGTGTCCTGGACACCGGACAGATCAATCAGCCCCAGCATTTT	CSVLDTGQINQPQHF	many	TRBV20-1	TRBJ1-5	NA	15
TGTGCCAGCCGTACCCGGGGACAGCCCCAGCATTTT	CASRTRGQPQHF	many	TRBV28	TRBJ1-5	NA	12
TGTGCCAGCAGTTTTCCCGGGACAGTCGGAGATACGCAGTATTTT	CASSFPGTVGDTQYF	many	TRBV12-3/TRBV12-4	TRBJ2-3	TRBD1	15
TGTGCCAGCAGTTCGGGACTAGCGGACACCGGGGAGCTGTTTTTT	CASSSGLADTGELFF	many	TRBV28	TRBJ2-2	TRBD2	15
TGTGCCAGTAGTATAGATGGAGGGATGAACACTGAAGCTTTCTTT	CASSIDGGMNTEAFF	NA	TRBV19	TRBJ1-1	NA	15
TGTGCCAGTAGTACGCCCCCGGGGAAGCAGTACTTC	CASSTPPGKQYF	many	TRBV19	TRBJ2-7	NA	12
TGCGCCAGCAGCCAAGGCCCGGGGAGGAGCACTGAAGCTTTCTTT	CASSQGPGRSTEAFF	many	TRBV4-1	TRBJ1-1	NA	15
TGTGCCTGGAGTCTCCCCTTCGGGGGCGGGAGCGGCGATGAGCAGTTCTTC	CAWSLPFGGGSGDEQFF	few	TRBV30	TRBJ2-1	NA	17
TGTGCCAGCAGCCCCTCGGGGGGCAACTCCGGGGAGCTGTTTTTT	CASSPSGGNSGELFF	NA	TRBV7-3	TRBJ2-2	NA	15
TGTGCCAGCAGTTCGGGCCGGACCTACGAGCAGTACTTC	CASSSGRTYEQYF	NA	TRBV27	TRBJ2-7	NA	13
TGTGCCAGCTCACCACCTGTGGCAGGGGGCTCAGATACGCAGTATTTT	CASSPPVAGGSDTQYF	many	TRBV18	TRBJ2-3	TRBD1	16
TGTGCCAGTAGTATAGAGGGGGGGGCAGGAGCTCAGCCCCAGCATTTT	CASSIEGGAGAQPQHF	many	TRBV19	TRBJ1-5	NA	16
TGTGCCAGCAGCTTGGCTTGGGGGGGGGCTATCTACAATGAGCAGTTCTTC	CASSLAWGGAIYNEQFF	many	TRBV5-6	TRBJ2-1	NA	17
TGTGCCAGCAGCGCGCCGGGACTAGGGGGATATGAGCAGTTCTTC	CASSAPGLGGYEQFF	NA	TRBV14	TRBJ2-1	TRBD2	15
TGTGCCAGCAGCGTAGACGGGAGGCCGGTCGATGAGCAGTTCTTC	CASSVDGRPVDEQFF	many	TRBV9	TRBJ2-1	TRBD2	15
TGTGCCTGGAGTATGGGACAGGGGGAACCCTACAATGAGCAGTTCTTC	CAWSMGQGEPYNEQFF	few	TRBV30	TRBJ2-1	TRBD1	16
TGTGCCAGCAGCTTATCTGCTACCACGTCGGGGGCGTACGAGCAGTACTTC	CASSLSATTSGAYEQYF	many	TRBV7-6	TRBJ2-7	NA	17
TGTGCCATCACCCCGACAGAAAACTATGGCTACACCTTC	CAITPTENYGYTF	NA	TRBV10-3	TRBJ1-2	NA	13
TGCGCCAGCAGCCAAGGGTCTAGTTTTGGGTTCAGTGAGCAGTTCTTC	CASSQGSSFGFSEQFF	many	TRBV4-1	TRBJ2-1	NA	16
TGTGCCACCAGCAGGGGAAGGGGAAGCAATCAGCCCCAGCATTTT	CATSRGRGSNQPQHF	many	TRBV15	TRBJ1-5	NA	15
TGCGCCAGCAGCCAGGCACCAGGGTCTATTGAGCAGTTCTTC	CASSQAPGSIEQFF	many	TRBV4-1	TRBJ2-1	NA	14
TGTGCCAGTTTTCGCGGGATAGGAGGTGACTACGAGCAGTACTTC	CASFRGIGGDYEQYF	once	TRBV14	TRBJ2-7	NA	15
TGTGCCAGCAGTTACGTCAACGCAGATACGCAGTATTTT	CASSYVNADTQYF	many	TRBV6-2/TRBV6-3	TRBJ2-3	NA	13
TGCAGTGCTAGAGATCCGACAGGGGGCCGTGGCTACACCTTC	CSARDPTGGRGYTF	many	TRBV20-1	TRBJ1-2	TRBD1	14
TGCGCCAGCAGCCAACCGGGGCAGGGCCTTTCGAGGGAGCAGCACTTC	CASSQPGQGLSREQHF	NA	TRBV4-1	TRBJ2-7	NA	16
TGTGCCAGCAGCAAAGACCCTCTCCGGGACAGGGGGGCTTTGGACAATCAGCCCCAGCATTTT	CASSKDPLRDRGALDNQPQHF	many	TRBV21-1	TRBJ1-5	NA	21
TGTGCCAGCAGCTTAGCGGGGGGCACCTACGAGCAGTACTTC	CASSLAGGTYEQYF	many	TRBV7-2	TRBJ2-7	NA	14
TGCGCCAGCAGCCAAGATTGGGTACAGAACAATCAGCCCCAGCATTTT	CASSQDWVQNNQPQHF	many	TRBV4-3	TRBJ1-5	NA	16
TGTGCCAGTAGTATACCCCGGGACAGCGATGAGAAACTGTTTTTT	CASSIPRDSDEKLFF	many	TRBV19	TRBJ1-4	TRBD1	15
TGTGCCAGCAGTCCATTAGCGGTTTTCTACAGTGAGCAGTTCTTC	CASSPLAVFYSEQFF	many	TRBV28	TRBJ2-1	NA	15
TGTGCCAGCAGTCCACTTCTTACGAGAACCCCAGGAACCGGGGAGCTGTTTTTT	CASSPLLTRTPGTGELFF	many	TRBV12-3/TRBV12-4	TRBJ2-2	NA	18
TGTGCCAGCAGTTTAGTACAGACCAGGGGATTGGATACGCAGTATTTT	CASSLVQTRGLDTQYF	many	TRBV27	TRBJ2-3	NA	16
TGTGCCACCAGGCAGATGGGAACCTACGAGCAGTACTTC	CATRQMGTYEQYF	many	TRBV15	TRBJ2-7	NA	13
TGTGCCAGCAGTTTTTTCGGAGATCAGCCCCAGCATTTT	CASSFFGDQPQHF	many	TRBV27	TRBJ1-5	NA	13
TGTGCCAGCAGATCAAGCGGGAGCTCCTACAATGAGCAGTTCTTC	CASRSSGSSYNEQFF	many	TRBV7-3	TRBJ2-1	TRBD2	15
TGTGCCAGCAGCTACGGCGCCTCCTACGAGCAGTACTTC	CASSYGASYEQYF	many	TRBV5-4	TRBJ2-7	NA	13
TGTGCCAGCAGTACCGGGACAGAAAGACTCTATGGCTACACCTTC	CASSTGTERLYGYTF	few	TRBV12-3/TRBV12-4	TRBJ1-2	TRBD1	15
TGCGCCAGCAGCCAAGATGTCGACAGGGATGATTTCAACGTCCTGACTTTC	CASSQDVDRDDFNVLTF	many	TRBV4-1	TRBJ2-6	TRBD1	17
TGTGCCAGCAGCTTGGAGCAGGGGGCGGCAGATACGCAGTATTTT	CASSLEQGAADTQYF	many	TRBV7-8	TRBJ2-3	TRBD1	15
TGTGCCTGGAGTGTCATAGGCCGAACCTACGAGCAGTACTTC	CAWSVIGRTYEQYF	many	TRBV30	TRBJ2-7	NA	14
TGCGCCAGCAGCTTGTGGACAGGGAAGCAAGAGACCCAGTACTTC	CASSLWTGKQETQYF	many	TRBV5-1	TRBJ2-5	TRBD1	15
TGCAGCAGGTCGGGGGGACTAAGCACAGATACGCAGTATTTT	CSRSGGLSTDTQYF	many	TRBV20-1	TRBJ2-3	TRBD2	14
TGCGCCAGCAGCCAAGATCTTAGGGCGGGGAACTATGGCTACACCTTC	CASSQDLRAGNYGYTF	many	TRBV4-3	TRBJ1-2	NA	16
TGTGCCAGCAGTGGTACCGACGACACGGTGACTTACGAGCAGTACTTC	CASSGTDDTVTYEQYF	NA	TRBV6-1	TRBJ2-7	NA	16